One sample yielded the 16 T cell receptor beta chains listed below, sequenced in a study of blood T cell repertoires in COVID-19. Profiling relied on immunoSEQ multiplex PCR, and the TCRdb table lists in-frame clones only, not all of them. The repertoire consists of hundreds of thousands of clones, with roughly 90% occurring once and the leading ten covering about 1.2%. The sequenced material came from peripheral blood. Receptors were obtained from a man aged 35 to 55 with acute or convalescent COVID-19.

The chain joins TRBV27 to TRBJ2-3; 8 nucleotides align to TRBD2. CDR1 is MNHEY and CDR2 is SMNVEV in the germline V gene (reference sequence). Unmatched junction bases numbered 11, after V lost 5 bases and J lost 4 bases. This CDR3 is 16 amino acids long. The CDR3 here is CASSPPTAGAPDTQYF. The DNA of the CDR3 is TGTGCCAGCAGTCCTCCCACAGCGGGAGCCCCAGATACGCAGTATTTT.

Only one count was recorded for this clone. The chain employs TRBV6-6 and TRBJ1-1; 10 nucleotides agree with TRBD1. CDR1 is MNHNY and CDR2 is SVGAGI in the germline V gene (reference sequence). The CDR3 extends over 14 amino acids. V gave up 0 bases and J gave up 11 bases; unmatched junction bases: 6. CDR3: CASSYSDRGLHAFF. The DNA of the CDR3 is TGTGCCAGCAGTTACTCCGACAGGGGGCTTCATGCTTTCTTT.

This clone was found once. In DNA form, the CDR3 reads TGTGCCAGCAGCGGTTCAGGACAGGGGGCTGATGGCTACACCTTC. Its protein is CASSGSGQGADGYTF. The chain couples TRBV7-9 to TRBJ1-2, with 11 bases matching TRBD1. The CDR3 runs 15 residues. Per the germline V gene, CDR1 is SEHNR and CDR2 is FQNEAQ (reference sequence). J gave up 6 bases and V 5 bases, and 8 bases lay outside the gene matches.

This chain joins TRBV25-1 and TRBJ1-2; TRBD1 might be the D (5 bases). The CDR3 has 14 amino acids. Germline CDR1 and CDR2: MGHDK and SYGVNS. V was shortened by 0 bases and J by 5 bases, with 10 bases between the two germline ends. The DNA for the CDR3 is TGTGCCAGCAGTGAATATCGGCAGGGTTATGGCTACACCTTC. Translation gives CASSEYRQGYGYTF.

The chain links TRBV30 to TRBJ1-5; 9 nucleotides match TRBD1. CDR1 and CDR2 from the germline V gene are GTSNPN and SVGIG (reference sequence). The CDR3 has 16 amino acids. V shed 3 bases and J 2 bases; nucleotides not matched to a gene: 8. CDR3 DNA sequence: TGTGCCTGGAGCCCCGGGACAGGGTTGGGCAATCAGCCCCAGCATTTT. It translates to CAWSPGTGLGNQPQHF.

This chain joins TRBV6-5 and TRBJ2-5; weak D call: TRBD1 (6 bases). V was pared by 2 bases and J by 1 base, with 8 bases between. This CDR3 is built from 14 residues. Germline V gene sequence: CDR1 MNHEY, CDR2 SVGAGI. The CDR3 is CASSYVGAQETQYF. In nucleotides, the CDR3 is TGTGCCAGCAGTTACGTGGGGGCCCAAGAGACCCAGTACTTC.

A single count supports this clone. The CDR3 spells CSVAGRVYGYTF. CDR3 DNA: TGCAGCGTTGCGGGCAGGGTATATGGCTACACCTTC. This rearrangement joins TRBV29-1 to TRBJ1-2, with D maybe TRBD1 (5 bases). Trimming shortened V by 4 bases and J by 5 bases, and 11 bases separated the two germline ends. CDR1 and CDR2 (germline): SQVTM, ANQGSEA. The length of the CDR3 is 12 residues.

There are a few counts of this clone. The V gene is TRBV7-9, the J gene TRBJ1-2; 11 positions match TRBD1. Germline V gene sequence: CDR1 SEHNR, CDR2 FQNEAQ (reference sequence). V shed 4 bases, J shed 5 bases, and the junction held 6 bases outside the gene matches. The CDR3 is 15 residues long. The DNA of the CDR3 is TGTGCCAGCAGCTGGACAGGGGGCAGGAGTTATGGCTACACCTTC. Translating gives CASSWTGGRSYGYTF.

As DNA, the CDR3 is TGTGCCAGCAGCCATCTAGCGGGGGGCCAAGAGACCCAGTACTTC. Amino acids: CASSHLAGGQETQYF. This sequence joins TRBV3-1 (or the pseudogene TRBV3-2) and TRBJ2-5; 11 nucleotides line up with TRBD2. Trimming cost V 3 bases and J 1 base; bases outside gene matches: 1. The CDR3 contains 15 residues. CDR1 is LGHDT, CDR2 YNNKEL, per germline (reference sequence).

The rearrangement joins TRBV7-2 to TRBJ2-7; 7 nucleotides match TRBD2. Germline V gene sequence: CDR1 SGHTA, CDR2 FQGNSA. The V and J ends lost 5 bases and 1 base, in that order; junction bases with no gene match: 2. This CDR3 spans 13 amino acids. The CDR3 sequence: CASSRGESYEQYF. The DNA for the CDR3 is TGTGCCAGCAGCCGGGGGGAATCCTACGAGCAGTACTTC.

The V and J genes are TRBV6-5 and TRBJ2-7; 14 bases map to TRBD2. The CDR3 extends over 15 amino acids. The J segment lost 6 bases and the V segment lost 5 bases, leaving 6 bases of the junction unmatched. CDR1 and CDR2 (germline): MNHEY, SVGAGI. CDR3 region: CASSNQGLAGAEQYF. In DNA, the CDR3 is TGTGCCAGCAGTAACCAGGGACTAGCGGGGGCCGAGCAGTACTTC.

The CDR3 here is CASSQVISGENDGETQYF. CDR3 nucleotides: TGTGCCAGCAGCCAAGTAATTAGCGGGGAAAATGATGGGGAGACCCAGTACTTC. The J gene is TRBJ2-5, the V gene TRBV3-1 (or the pseudogene TRBV3-2), with TRBD2 matching 8 bases. This CDR3 comprises 18 residues. Germline V lookup: CDR1 LGHDT, CDR2 YNNKEL (reference sequence). V shed 1 base and J 5 bases; nucleotides not matched to a gene: 15.

The CDR3 DNA reads as TGTGCCAGCAGTGACTTATACCGGGGGAGGGCCTATGGCTACACCTTC. Protein sequence: CASSDLYRGRAYGYTF. The chain employs TRBV6-4 and TRBJ1-2; TRBD1 is a possible D gene (5 bases). The ends were cut back, 1 base at V and 4 bases at J, with 16 bases in the middle. The length of the CDR3 is 16 residues. Germline assignment: CDR1 MRHNA and CDR2 SNTAGT.

CDR3 DNA sequence: TGTGCCAGCAGCCAAGAGCGGGCTAATGAAAAACTGTTTTTT. This translates into CASSQERANEKLFF. The chain joins TRBV4-2 to TRBJ1-4; D is undetermined. This CDR3 has 14 residues. Per the germline V gene, CDR1 is LGHNA and CDR2 is YNFKEQ. V gave up 0 bases and J gave up 3 bases, with 5 bases separating them.

J is TRBJ2-1 and V is TRBV29-1; tentatively, D is TRBD1 (8 bases). Germline assignment: CDR1 SQVTM and CDR2 ANQGSEA. The V gene lost 1 base and the J gene lost 4 bases, with 14 bases spanning the gap. The length of the CDR3 is 15 residues. DNA for the CDR3: TGCAGCGTTGAAGGGACAGGGAGGGGTTACAATGAGCAGTTCTTC. It yields the protein CSVEGTGRGYNEQFF.

Here the CDR3 reads CSASHARGEGLGPLHF. The DNA of the CDR3 is TGCAGTGCTAGTCACGCTCGCGGGGAGGGCCTTGGACCCCTCCACTTT. This chain connects TRBV20-1 to TRBJ1-6; D not certain. V was clipped by 3 bases and J by 12 bases, with 24 bases between them. This CDR3 spans 16 amino acids. Germline V gives CDR1 DFQATT, CDR2 SNEGSKA (reference sequence).